This T cell receptor (beta chain) was sequenced for a study of T cell clones after liver transplantation. V shed 3 bases and J shed 3 bases, with 12 bases lying between them. Germline CDR1 is PRHDT and CDR2 is FYEKMQ (reference sequence). The CDR3 spans 15 residues. Clones were sequenced by immunoSEQ multiplex PCR, and TCRdb holds only the in-frame ones, with some missing. The data contain roughly 100,000 clones, about 81% of them seen just once; the ten biggest clones take up 2.5% to 3.5%. This chain links TRBV13 with TRBJ2-1; D is unresolved. The clonotype originates from a human patient who received a liver transplant. T cells may partly derive from the graft donor. The specimen comprised CD4+ T cells from blood, sampled around 4 years after liver transplant. CDR3 sequence (DNA): TGTGCCAGCAGCTTTCGACGGACCCTCTACAATGAGCAGTTCTTC. Protein sequence: CASSFRRTLYNEQFF.